Below, 20 T cell receptor beta chains from the same sample are listed, as sequenced in a study of Graves' ophthalmopathy and Graves' hyperthyroidism. The authors amplified TCR beta CDR3 regions from RNA transcripts. Following a first-round RT-PCR that used HTBI primers, a second-round multiplex PCR was carried out. TCRdb re-derived calls from the multiplex PCR reads in MiXCR, one entry per CDR3 protein. In the table there are roughly 500,000 distinct CDR3 sequences, over 13% of which are singletons. The material sequenced was blood. The receptors shown here come from a young woman with Graves' ophthalmopathy.

The table lists this clonotype with many counts. The chain joins TRBV27 to TRBJ2-7; the D gene is possibly TRBD2 (5 bases). CDR1 is MNHEY, CDR2 SMNVEV, per germline (reference sequence). Trimming cost V 5 bases and J 6 bases, with 11 bases left between them. The CDR3 totals 12 residues. The CDR3, as DNA: TGTGCCAGCAGTCCCCGCCGGGGCGAGCAGTACTTC. Its translation: CASSPRRGEQYF.

This clonotype was seen at least ten times. The rearrangement joins TRBV2 to TRBJ1-2; TRBD1 is a possible D gene (5 bases). V lost 4 bases to trimming and J lost 1 base, with 13 bases between them. CDR1 is SNHLY and CDR2 is FYNNEI in the germline V gene. This CDR3 region has 15 residues. The CDR3 loop is CASSGGGALNYGYTF. Here the CDR3 DNA reads TGTGCCAGCAGTGGAGGAGGGGCACTTAACTATGGCTACACCTTC. Supplemented by reference TRBV2 and TRBJ1-2, the full variable domain reads EPEVTQTPSHQVTQMGQEVILRCVPISNHLYFYWYRQILGQKVEFLVSFYNNEISEKSEIFDDQFSVERPDGSNFTLKIRSTKLEDSAMYFCASSGGGALNYGYTFGSGTRLTVV.

This chain connects TRBV12-3 or TRBV12-4 to TRBJ2-7, with a tentative D call TRBD1 (6 bases). The end of the DNA is better explained by TRBJ2-5, so the J call may be wrong. The CDR3 consists of 14 residues. The chain's CDR3 is CASSSTGPGETQYF. The DNA for the CDR3 is TGTGCCAGCAGTTCCACAGGGCCGGGGGAGACCCAGTACTTC.

V gene TRBV6-2 or TRBV6-3 combines with J gene TRBJ1-2, with D uncertain. CDR3 length: 14 residues. Germline assignment: CDR1 MNHEY and CDR2 SVGEGT. V shed 2 bases and J shed 1 base, with 8 bases lying between them. The CDR3 DNA reads TGTGCCAGCAGTTACGCGGCATTTAACTATGGCTACACCTTC. This gives the protein CASSYAAFNYGYTF.

This clonotype was seen many times. The V and J genes are TRBV20-1 and TRBJ1-6; 9 bases fit TRBD1. Trimming took 3 bases from V and 5 from J; bases not matched to a gene: 17. The CDR3 spans 19 residues. The germline V gene encodes CDR1 DFQATT and CDR2 SNEGSKA (reference sequence). CDR3 coding DNA: TGCAGTGCTAGTCAGTCCGGACAGGGGCAGGTGCGGAATAATTCACCCCTCCACTTT. Amino acids: CSASQSGQGQVRNNSPLHF.

The J gene is TRBJ1-2, the V gene TRBV12-3 or TRBV12-4; 11 bases match TRBD1. The J segment lost 8 bases and the V segment lost 2 bases, leaving 7 bases of the junction unmatched. CDR3 length equals 15 residues. The CDR3 sequence is CASSLPMDRGPGYTF. CDR3 DNA: TGTGCCAGCAGTTTACCTATGGACAGGGGGCCCGGCTACACCTTC.

This clonotype was seen repeatedly, ten times or more. The CDR3 nucleotides read TGTGCCACCAGCAGAACTCCGACAGTGAACACCGGGGAGCTGTTTTTT. Protein product: CATSRTPTVNTGELFF. The chain uses TRBV15 and TRBJ2-2; D might be TRBD1 (5 bases). The CDR3 loop spans 16 amino acids. V dropped 2 bases and J dropped 1 base, with 11 bases sitting between them. Per the germline V gene, CDR1 is LNHNV and CDR2 is YYDKDF (reference sequence).

Ten or more counts support this clonotype. It may be a read error: a sequence one base away is much more abundant. This chain links TRBV2 with TRBJ1-2; D uncertain. With 2 bases removed from V and 2 bases from J, the gap between germline ends came to 6 bases. The germline CDR1 and CDR2 sequences are SNHLY and FYNNEI. The CDR3 has 13 residues. The CDR3 is CASSEIGNYGYTF. CDR3 sequence (DNA): TGTGCCAGCAGTGAAATCGGGAACTATGGCTACACCTTC. Supplemented by reference TRBV2 and TRBJ1-2, the full variable domain reads EPEVTQTPSHQVTQMGQEVILRCVPISNHLYFYWYRQILGQKVEFLVSFYNNEISEKSEIFDDQFSVERPDGSNFTLKIRSTKLEDSAMYFCASSEIGNYGYTFGSGTRLTVV.

Ten or more counts support this clonotype. CDR3 DNA sequence: TGTGCCAGCAGTGGGGACAGGGGGCATCAGCCCCAGCATTTT. This codes for CASSGDRGHQPQHF. This chain joins TRBV6-1 and TRBJ1-5, with 12 bases lining up with TRBD1. Germline-derived CDR1 and CDR2 are MNHNS and SASEGT. After removal of 4 bases from V and 5 bases from J, the junction contained 0 bases not matched to a gene. CDR3 length: 14 residues.

This clonotype was observed at least ten times. The chain links TRBV4-1 to TRBJ2-7; D possibly corresponds to TRBD2 (6 bases). The CDR3 has 16 amino acids. CDR1 MGHRA and CDR2 YSYEKL come from the germline V gene. Trimming pared 0 bases from V and 2 bases from J, leaving 14 bases between. CDR3 residues: CASSQDVAEPTYEQYF. CDR3 nucleotide sequence: TGCGCCAGCAGCCAAGATGTAGCGGAACCTACCTACGAGCAGTACTTC.

This clonotype came up many times. The chain is built from TRBV24-1 and TRBJ2-5, with D possibly TRBD2 on 6 matching bases. Germline loops: CDR1 KGHDR, CDR2 SFDVKD. Trimming shortened V by 1 base and J by 4 bases, and 9 bases separated the two germline ends. The CDR3 has 14 residues. CDR3: CATSDFEGGETQYF. The DNA for the CDR3 is TGTGCCACCAGTGATTTTGAGGGAGGAGAGACCCAGTACTTC.

In this sample, this clonotype turned up many times. The rearrangement links TRBV28 to TRBJ1-1; D not resolved. Trimming took 6 bases from V and 0 from J, leaving 17 bases between them. The CDR3 totals 16 residues. Germline CDR1 and CDR2: MDHEN and SYDVKM. The DNA for the CDR3 is TGTGCCAGCAGACGGTGGGTATCGCTCATGAACACTGAAGCTTTCTTT. Translating it yields CASRRWVSLMNTEAFF.

This clonotype has ten or more counts. The chain carries TRBV7-9 and TRBJ2-5; 9 positions match TRBD2. V lost 2 bases and J lost 3; bases outside the gene matches: 7. Germline V CDR1 and CDR2: SEHNR, FQNEAQ (reference sequence). The CDR3 consists of 16 residues. For the CDR3, the DNA is TGTGCCAGCAGCTTACCTTTGGTAGCGGGAGAAGAGACCCAGTACTTC. Protein sequence: CASSLPLVAGEETQYF.

This clonotype was recorded a few times. The rearrangement joins TRBV11-3 to TRBJ2-7; 10 bases match TRBD1. V was pared by 1 base and J by 5 bases, with 5 bases of the junction left unmatched. CDR1 SGHNT and CDR2 YENEEA come from the germline V gene. The CDR3 totals 15 residues. CDR3 loop: CASSLGGTGAHEQYF. The CDR3 region has the DNA TGTGCCAGCAGCTTAGGGGGGACAGGGGCCCACGAGCAGTACTTC.

This clonotype was counted at least ten times. The chain is built from TRBV6-7 and TRBJ2-7; weak D call: TRBD1 (5 bases). TRBV6-7 is placed among ORFs of uncertain function. V dropped 2 bases and J dropped 0 bases, with 5 bases sitting between them. CDR3 length: 13 amino acids. In nucleotides, the CDR3 is TGTGCCAGCAGTTACGGGGCCTCCTACGAGCAGTACTTC. It encodes CASSYGASYEQYF.

This clonotype was recorded many times. The V gene is TRBV12-3 or TRBV12-4, the J gene TRBJ1-5, with unresolved D. The CDR3 covers 12 residues. The V end lost 9 bases, the J end lost 7 bases, and 13 bases lay between the germline ends. CDR3 loop: CASATADQPQHF. For the CDR3, the DNA is TGTGCCAGTGCTACGGCCGACCAGCCCCAGCATTTT.

This clonotype has at least ten counts. The chain combines TRBV9 with TRBJ2-7, with a tentative D call TRBD1 (6 bases). Trimming left V 4 bases short and J 6 bases short, with 20 bases between. This CDR3 is built from 15 residues. The germline V gene has CDR1 SGDLS and CDR2 YYNGEE. CDR3 residues: CASSPQGALRGEQYF. The CDR3 coding sequence is TGTGCCAGCAGCCCCCAAGGGGCTCTCAGGGGCGAGCAGTACTTC.

With regard to this clonotype: The CDR3 does not end in the conserved phenylalanine or tryptophan, so this is likely a read error. This chain connects TRBV29-1 to TRBJ2-5; D unresolved. V was pared by 0 bases and J by 9 bases, with 8 bases between. The CDR3 is 11 residues long. Germline CDR1 reads SQVTM; CDR2 reads ANQGSEA. CDR3 loop: CSVEDRESQYC. Here the CDR3 DNA reads TGCAGCGTTGAAGATCGTGAGTCCCAGTACTGC.

Many counts were recorded for this clonotype. This chain joins TRBV9 and TRBJ2-5; 9 bases map to TRBD1. J was trimmed by 1 base and V by 2 bases; bases with no gene match: 6. The CDR3 has 16 amino acids. CDR1 is SGDLS and CDR2 is YYNGEE in the germline V gene. CDR3 nucleotide sequence: TGTGCCAGCAGCGTCATCACAGGGGGCTCCCAAGAGACCCAGTACTTC. As protein: CASSVITGGSQETQYF.

This chain connects TRBV20-1 to TRBJ2-7; D is unclear. The V end lost 3 bases, the J end lost 2 bases, and 8 bases lay between the germline ends. Looked up from germline, CDR1 is DFQATT and CDR2 is SNEGSKA (reference sequence). The CDR3 is 12 residues long. The CDR3 nucleotides read TGCAGTGCTAGCGGAGCACCCTACGAGCAGTACTTC. Translation gives CSASGAPYEQYF.